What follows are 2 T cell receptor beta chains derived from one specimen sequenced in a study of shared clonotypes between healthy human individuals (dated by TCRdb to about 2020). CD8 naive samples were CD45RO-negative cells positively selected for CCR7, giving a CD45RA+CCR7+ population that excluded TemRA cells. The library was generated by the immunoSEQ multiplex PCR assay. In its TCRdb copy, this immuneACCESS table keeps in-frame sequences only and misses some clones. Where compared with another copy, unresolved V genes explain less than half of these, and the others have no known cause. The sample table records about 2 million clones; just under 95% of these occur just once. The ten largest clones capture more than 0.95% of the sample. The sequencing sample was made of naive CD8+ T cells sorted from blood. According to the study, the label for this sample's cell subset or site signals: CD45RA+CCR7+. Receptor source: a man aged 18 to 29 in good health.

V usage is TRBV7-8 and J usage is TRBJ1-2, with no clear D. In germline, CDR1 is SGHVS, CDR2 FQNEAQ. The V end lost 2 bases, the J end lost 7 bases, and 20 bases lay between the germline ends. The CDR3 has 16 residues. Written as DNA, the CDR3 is TGTGCCAGCAGCTTAAGTCCCTCCCCAGGCATACCTGGCTACACCTTC. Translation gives CASSLSPSPGIPGYTF.

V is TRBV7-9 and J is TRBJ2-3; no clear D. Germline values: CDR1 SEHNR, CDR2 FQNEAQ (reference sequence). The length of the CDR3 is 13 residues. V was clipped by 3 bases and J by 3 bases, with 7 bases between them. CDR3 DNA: TGTGCCAGCAGCTTTAAATCAACAGATACGCAGTATTTT. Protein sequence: CASSFKSTDTQYF.